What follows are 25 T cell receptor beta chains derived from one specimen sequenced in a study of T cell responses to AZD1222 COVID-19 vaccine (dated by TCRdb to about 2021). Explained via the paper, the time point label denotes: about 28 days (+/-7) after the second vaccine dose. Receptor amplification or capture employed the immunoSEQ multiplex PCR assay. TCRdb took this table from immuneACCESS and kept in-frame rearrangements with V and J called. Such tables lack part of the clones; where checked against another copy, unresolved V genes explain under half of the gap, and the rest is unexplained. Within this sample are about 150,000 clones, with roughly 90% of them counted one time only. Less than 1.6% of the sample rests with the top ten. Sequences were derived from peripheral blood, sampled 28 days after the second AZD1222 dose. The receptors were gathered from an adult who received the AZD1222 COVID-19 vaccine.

CDR3 loop: CASSTSGTYYEQYF. Here the CDR3 DNA reads TGCGCCAGCAGCACTTCCGGGACCTACTACGAGCAGTACTTC. The chain combines TRBV5-1 with TRBJ2-7; D is perhaps TRBD1 or TRBD2 (5 bases each). In germline, CDR1 is SGHRS, CDR2 YFSETQ. The V end was cut by 4 bases, the J end by 3 bases, with 14 bases between. The CDR3 loop spans 14 amino acids.

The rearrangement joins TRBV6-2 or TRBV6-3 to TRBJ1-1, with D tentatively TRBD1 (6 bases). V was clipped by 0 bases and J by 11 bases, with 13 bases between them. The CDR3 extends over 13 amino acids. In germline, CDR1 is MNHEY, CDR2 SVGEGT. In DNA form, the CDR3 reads TGTGCCAGCAGTTACTCGGTGGGGGCTGGGGCTTTCTTT. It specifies CASSYSVGAGAFF.

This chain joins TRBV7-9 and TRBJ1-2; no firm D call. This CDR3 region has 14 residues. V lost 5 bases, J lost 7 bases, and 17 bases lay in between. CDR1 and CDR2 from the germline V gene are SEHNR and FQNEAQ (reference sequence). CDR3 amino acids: CASSARTGPSGYTF. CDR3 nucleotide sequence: TGTGCCAGCAGCGCAAGAACTGGTCCGAGTGGCTACACCTTC.

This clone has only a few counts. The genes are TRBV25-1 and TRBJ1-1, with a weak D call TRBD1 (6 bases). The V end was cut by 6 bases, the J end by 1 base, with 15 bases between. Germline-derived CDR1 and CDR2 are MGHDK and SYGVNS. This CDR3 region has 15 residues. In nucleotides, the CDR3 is TGTGCCAGCAGAGAAGCCGAGGGGGGGAACACTGAAGCTTTCTTT. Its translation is CASREAEGGNTEAFF.

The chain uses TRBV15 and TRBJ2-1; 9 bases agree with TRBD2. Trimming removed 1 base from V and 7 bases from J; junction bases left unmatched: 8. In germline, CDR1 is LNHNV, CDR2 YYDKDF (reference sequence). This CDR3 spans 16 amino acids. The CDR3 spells CATSRGFSGGRNEQFF. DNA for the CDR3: TGTGCCACCAGCAGAGGATTTAGCGGGGGTCGGAATGAGCAGTTCTTC.

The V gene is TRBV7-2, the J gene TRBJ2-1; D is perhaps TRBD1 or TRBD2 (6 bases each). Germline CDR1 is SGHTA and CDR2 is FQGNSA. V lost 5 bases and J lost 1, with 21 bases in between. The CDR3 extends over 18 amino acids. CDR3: CASSGLTRGALSYNEQFF. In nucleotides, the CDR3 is TGTGCCAGCAGCGGACTGACGAGGGGGGCGCTATCCTACAATGAGCAGTTCTTC. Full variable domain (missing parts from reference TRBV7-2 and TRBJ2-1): GAGVSQSPSNKVTEKGKDVELRCDPISGHTALYWYRQSLGQGLEFLIYFQGNSAPDKSGLPSDRFSAERTGGSVSTLTIQRTQQEDSAVYLCASSGLTRGALSYNEQFFGPGTRLTVL.

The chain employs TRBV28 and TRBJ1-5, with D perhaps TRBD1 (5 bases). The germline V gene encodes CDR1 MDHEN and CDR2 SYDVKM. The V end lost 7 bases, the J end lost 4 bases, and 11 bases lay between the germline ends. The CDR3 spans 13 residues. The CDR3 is CASTAQGNQPQHF. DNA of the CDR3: TGTGCCAGCACCGCGCAGGGAAATCAGCCCCAGCATTTT. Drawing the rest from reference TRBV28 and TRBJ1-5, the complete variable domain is DVKVTQSSRYLVKRTGEKVFLECVQDMDHENMFWYRQDPGLGLRLIYFSYDVKMKEKGDIPEGYSVSREKKERFSLILESASTNQTSMYLCASTAQGNQPQHFGDGTRLSIL.

The CDR3 DNA sequence: TGTGCCAGCAGTTTCTTGGGGACAGGCTCTGGAAACACCATATATTTT. It translates to CASSFLGTGSGNTIYF. V and J are TRBV6-5 and TRBJ1-3; 8 nucleotides agree with TRBD1. V lost 4 bases, J lost 0 bases, and 5 bases stayed unmatched. Germline V gives CDR1 MNHEY, CDR2 SVGAGI. This CDR3 has 16 residues.

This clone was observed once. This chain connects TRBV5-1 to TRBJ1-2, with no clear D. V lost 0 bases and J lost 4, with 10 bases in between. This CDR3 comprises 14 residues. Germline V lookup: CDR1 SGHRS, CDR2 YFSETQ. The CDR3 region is CASSLGDGLYGYTF. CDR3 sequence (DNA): TGCGCCAGCAGCTTGGGCGACGGTCTCTATGGCTACACCTTC.

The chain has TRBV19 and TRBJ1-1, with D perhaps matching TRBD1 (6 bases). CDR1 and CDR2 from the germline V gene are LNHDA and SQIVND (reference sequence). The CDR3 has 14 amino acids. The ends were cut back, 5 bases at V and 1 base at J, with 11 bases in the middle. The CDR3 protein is CASSPYRENTEAFF. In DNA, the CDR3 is TGTGCCAGTAGTCCTTACAGGGAGAACACTGAAGCTTTCTTT.

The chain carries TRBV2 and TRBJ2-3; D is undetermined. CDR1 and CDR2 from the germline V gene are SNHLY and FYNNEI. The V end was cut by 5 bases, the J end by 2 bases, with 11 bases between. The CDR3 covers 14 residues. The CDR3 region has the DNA TGTGCCAGCAGTATAAGCCTTCCCACAGATACGCAGTATTTT. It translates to CASSISLPTDTQYF. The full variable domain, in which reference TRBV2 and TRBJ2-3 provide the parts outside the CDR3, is EPEVTQTPSHQVTQMGQEVILRCVPISNHLYFYWYRQILGQKVEFLVSFYNNEISEKSEIFDDQFSVERPDGSNFTLKIRSTKLEDSAMYFCASSISLPTDTQYFGPGTRLTVL.

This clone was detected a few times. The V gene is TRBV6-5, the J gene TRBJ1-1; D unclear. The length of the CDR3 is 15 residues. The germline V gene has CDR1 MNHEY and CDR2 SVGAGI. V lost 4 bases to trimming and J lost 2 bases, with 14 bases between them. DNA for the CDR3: TGTGCCAGCAGTTCATTTGGGAACCTCAACACTGAAGCTTTCTTT. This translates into CASSSFGNLNTEAFF.

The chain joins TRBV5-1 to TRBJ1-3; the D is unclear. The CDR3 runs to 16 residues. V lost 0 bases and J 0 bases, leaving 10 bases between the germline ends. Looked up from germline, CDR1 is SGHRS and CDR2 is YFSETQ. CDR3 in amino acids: CASSLDAQSSGNTIYF. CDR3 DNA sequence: TGCGCCAGCAGCTTGGATGCGCAAAGCTCTGGAAACACCATATATTTT.

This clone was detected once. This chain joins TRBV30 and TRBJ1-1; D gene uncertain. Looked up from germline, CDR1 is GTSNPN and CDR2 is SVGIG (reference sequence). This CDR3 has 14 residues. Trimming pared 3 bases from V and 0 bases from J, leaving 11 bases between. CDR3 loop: CAWSGRDMNTEAFF. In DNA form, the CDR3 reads TGTGCCTGGAGCGGGAGGGATATGAACACTGAAGCTTTCTTT.

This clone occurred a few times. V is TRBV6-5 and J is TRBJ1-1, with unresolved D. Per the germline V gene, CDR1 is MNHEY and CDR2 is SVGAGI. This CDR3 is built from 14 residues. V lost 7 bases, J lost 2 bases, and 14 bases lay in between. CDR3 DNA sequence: TGTGCCAGCACAACTTCGGCGGATAACACTGAAGCTTTCTTT. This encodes CASTTSADNTEAFF.

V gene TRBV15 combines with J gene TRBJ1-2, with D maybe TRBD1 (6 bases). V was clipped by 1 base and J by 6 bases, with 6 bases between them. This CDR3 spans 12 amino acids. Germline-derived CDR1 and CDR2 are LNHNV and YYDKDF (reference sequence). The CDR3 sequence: CATSRGQDGYTF. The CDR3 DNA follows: TGTGCCACCAGCAGAGGACAGGATGGCTACACCTTC.

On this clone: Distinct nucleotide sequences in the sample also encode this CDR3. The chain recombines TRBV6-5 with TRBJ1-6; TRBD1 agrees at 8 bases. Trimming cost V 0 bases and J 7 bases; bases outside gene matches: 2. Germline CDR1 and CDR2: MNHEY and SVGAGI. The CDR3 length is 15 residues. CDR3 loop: CASSYSDRANSPLHF. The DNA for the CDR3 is TGTGCCAGCAGTTACTCGGACAGGGCCAATTCACCCCTCCACTTT.

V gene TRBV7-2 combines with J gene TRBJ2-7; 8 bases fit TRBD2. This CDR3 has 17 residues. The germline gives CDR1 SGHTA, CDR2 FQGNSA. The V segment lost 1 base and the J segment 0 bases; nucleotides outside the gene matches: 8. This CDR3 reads CASSLVWGAGASYEQYF. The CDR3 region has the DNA TGTGCCAGCAGCTTAGTCTGGGGAGCGGGGGCCTCCTACGAGCAGTACTTC. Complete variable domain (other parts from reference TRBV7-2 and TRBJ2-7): GAGVSQSPSNKVTEKGKDVELRCDPISGHTALYWYRQSLGQGLEFLIYFQGNSAPDKSGLPSDRFSAERTGGSVSTLTIQRTQQEDSAVYLCASSLVWGAGASYEQYFGPGTRLTVT.

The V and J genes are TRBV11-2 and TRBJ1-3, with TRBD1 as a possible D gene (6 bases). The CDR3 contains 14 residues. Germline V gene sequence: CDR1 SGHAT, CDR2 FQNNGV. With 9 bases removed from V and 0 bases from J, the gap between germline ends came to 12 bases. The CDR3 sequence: CASHRARSGNTIYF. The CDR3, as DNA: TGTGCCAGTCACAGGGCCCGCTCTGGAAACACCATATATTTT. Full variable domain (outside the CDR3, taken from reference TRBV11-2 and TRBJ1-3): EAGVAQSPRYKIIEKRQSVAFWCNPISGHATLYWYQQILGQGPKLLIQFQNNGVVDDSQLPKDRFSAERLKGVDSTLKIQPAKLEDSAVYLCASHRARSGNTIYFGEGSWLTVV.

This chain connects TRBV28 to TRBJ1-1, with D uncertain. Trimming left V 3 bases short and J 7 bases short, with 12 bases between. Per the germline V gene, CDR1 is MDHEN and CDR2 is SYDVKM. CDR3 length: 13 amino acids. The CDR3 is CASSFTLHSEAFF. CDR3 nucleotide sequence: TGTGCCAGCAGTTTCACACTCCACAGTGAAGCTTTCTTT.

This chain's CDR3 is CASSPPGLGREQYF. The CDR3 DNA is TGTGCCAGCAGCCCACCGGGGCTAGGCCGCGAGCAGTACTTC. J is TRBJ2-7 and V is TRBV5-4, with D possibly being TRBD1 or TRBD2 (5 bases each). Looked up from germline, CDR1 is SGHNT and CDR2 is YYREEE (reference sequence). The CDR3 length is 14 residues. With 4 bases removed from V and 6 bases from J, the gap between germline ends came to 17 bases. Looking up the rest from reference TRBV5-4 and TRBJ2-7 gives the full variable domain: ETGVTQSPTHLIKTRGQQVTLRCSSQSGHNTVSWYQQALGQGPQFIFQYYREEENGRGNFPPRFSGLQFPNYSSELNVNALELDDSALYLCASSPPGLGREQYFGPGTRLTVT.

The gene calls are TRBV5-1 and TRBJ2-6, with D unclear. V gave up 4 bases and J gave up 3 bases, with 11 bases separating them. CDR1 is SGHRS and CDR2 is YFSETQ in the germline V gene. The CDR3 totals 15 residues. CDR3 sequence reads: CASSPPLVGANVLTF. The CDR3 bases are TGCGCCAGCAGCCCGCCTTTGGTTGGGGCCAACGTCCTGACTTTC.

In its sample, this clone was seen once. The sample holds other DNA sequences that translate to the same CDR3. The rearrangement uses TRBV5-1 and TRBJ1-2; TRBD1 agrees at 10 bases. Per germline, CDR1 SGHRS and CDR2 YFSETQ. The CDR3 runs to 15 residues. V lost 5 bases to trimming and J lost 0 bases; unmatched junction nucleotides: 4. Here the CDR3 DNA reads TGCGCCAGCAGTTCGACAGGGGGCTCTAACTATGGCTACACCTTC. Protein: CASSSTGGSNYGYTF.

CDR3 residues: CASLDWGAPNQPQHF. Written as DNA, the CDR3 is TGTGCCAGTCTTGATTGGGGGGCGCCGAATCAGCCCCAGCATTTT. The genes are TRBV6-5 and TRBJ1-5, with a weak D call TRBD1 (6 bases). V lost 9 bases and J 4 bases, leaving 19 bases between the germline ends. The germline V gene has CDR1 MNHEY and CDR2 SVGAGI. The CDR3 loop spans 15 amino acids.

CDR3 DNA sequence: TGTGCCAGCAGTTTGACAGGGGTCTATGGCTACACCTTC. Its translation: CASSLTGVYGYTF. The chain employs TRBV6-5 and TRBJ1-2; 8 bases fit TRBD1. This CDR3 comprises 13 residues. After removal of 4 bases from V and 4 bases from J, the junction contained 2 bases not matched to a gene. In germline, CDR1 is MNHEY, CDR2 SVGAGI.